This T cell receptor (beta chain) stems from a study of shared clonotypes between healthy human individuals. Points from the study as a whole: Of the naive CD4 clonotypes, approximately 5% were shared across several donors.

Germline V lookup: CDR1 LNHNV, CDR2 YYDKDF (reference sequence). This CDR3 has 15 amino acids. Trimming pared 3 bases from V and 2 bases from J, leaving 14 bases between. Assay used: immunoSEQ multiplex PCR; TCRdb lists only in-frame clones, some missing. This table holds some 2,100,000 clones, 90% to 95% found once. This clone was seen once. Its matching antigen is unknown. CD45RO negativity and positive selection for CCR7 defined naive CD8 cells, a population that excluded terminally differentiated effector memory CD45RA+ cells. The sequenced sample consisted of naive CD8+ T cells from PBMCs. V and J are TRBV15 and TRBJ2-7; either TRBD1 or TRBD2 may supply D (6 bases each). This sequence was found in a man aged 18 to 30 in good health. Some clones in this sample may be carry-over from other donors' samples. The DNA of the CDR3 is TGTGCCACCAGCAGTTCCCAGGGGAGGCCCTACGAGCAGTACTTC. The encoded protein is CATSSSQGRPYEQYF.